This TCR beta chain was sequenced during a study of glioma-infiltrating T cells after dendritic cell vaccination. Study outcomes and limitations: TCR clonality showed no direct relationship with survival.

Germline lookup yields CDR1 KGHSH and CDR2 LQKENI. The CDR3 length is 12 residues. V was pared by 3 bases and J by 4 bases, with 5 bases between. A word on this clone: What it binds is not known.

Profiled with immunoSEQ multiplex PCR; TCRdb holds only in-frame clones, not every one. Counted here are approximately 90,000 clones, approximately 78% occurring once; the ten biggest clones make up approximately 2%. Time point indicated: after dendritic cell vaccination, including at tumor progression/relapse. Selection required adequate fresh-frozen tumor tissue plus more than two years' survival data. Isocitrate dehydrogenase mutation was absent in all glioblastoma patients. The J gene is TRBJ2-3, the V gene TRBV18; D not resolved. This clonotype was obtained from a human donor with glioblastoma. The material sequenced was blood, taken after dendritic cell vaccination. The CDR3 loop is CASSPQSDTQYF. The CDR3 region has the DNA TGTGCCAGCTCACCTCAGTCAGATACGCAGTATTTT.